This record covers a single TCR beta chain. The data belong to a study of identifying expanded T cells in peripheral blood. Produced via immunoSEQ multiplex PCR; TCRdb's table is partial and in-frame only. Of about 78,000 clones detected, about 83% appear once; the ten largest clones hold around 18%. The CDR3 sequence is 13 residues long. Trimming took off 2 bases at V and 8 bases at J, with 9 bases between the two ends. Germline V CDR1 and CDR2: SGHTA, FQGNSA. The V call is TRBV7-2, the J call TRBJ1-4, with D unclear. The source is a person aged 18 to 69 in good health. The sequenced material came from blood. The CDR3 nucleotides are TGTGCCAGCAGCTTATATTTCGGGGAAAAACTGTTTTTT. Protein product: CASSLYFGEKLFF.